The clone carrying this TCR beta chain was seen only once. These data are taken from a study of blood T cell repertoires in COVID-19. For the study at large: Acute-phase and convalescent COVID-19 samples originated in the United States, Italy and Spain. Nucleic acid was either cDNA or gDNA, and it came from T cells, B-cell-depleted T cells, or PBMCs.

Germline CDR1 and CDR2: SGHRS and YFSETQ. This CDR3 spans 12 amino acids. V was cut by 8 bases and J by 3 bases, with 12 bases left in between. Study processing details: The assay estimated nucleated cells by amplifying reference gene primers. The data were produced by immunoSEQ multiplex PCR, yet TCRdb's version contains in-frame clones alone and is incomplete. V and J calls and clone size are copied from that table; D and trimming were computed from the DNA. The sample records 150,000 or so clones, around 85% being singletons. The chain recombines TRBV5-1 with TRBJ2-7; D might be TRBD2 (6 bases). This clonotype originated in a man aged 60-69 years who had recovered from COVID-19. Sequenced material: peripheral blood. The CDR3 region is CASSGTFYEQYF. The CDR3 DNA reads TGCGCCAGTTCCGGGACTTTCTACGAGCAGTACTTC.